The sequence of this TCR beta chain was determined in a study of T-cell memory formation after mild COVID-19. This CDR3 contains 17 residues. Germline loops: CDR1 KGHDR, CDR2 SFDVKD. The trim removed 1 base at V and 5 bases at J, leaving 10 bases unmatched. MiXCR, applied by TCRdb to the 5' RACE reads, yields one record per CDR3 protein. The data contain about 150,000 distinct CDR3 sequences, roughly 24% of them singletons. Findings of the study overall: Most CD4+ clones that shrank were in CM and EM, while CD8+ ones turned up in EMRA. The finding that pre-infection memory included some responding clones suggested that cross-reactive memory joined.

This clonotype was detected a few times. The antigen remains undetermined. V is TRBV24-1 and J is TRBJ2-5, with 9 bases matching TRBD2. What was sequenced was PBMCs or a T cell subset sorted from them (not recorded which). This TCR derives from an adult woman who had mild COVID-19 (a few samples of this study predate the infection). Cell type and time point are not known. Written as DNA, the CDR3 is TGTGCCACCAGTGATTTCCGCGGGAGGGCCGATGATGAGACCCAGTACTTC. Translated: CATSDFRGRADDETQYF.